The next 32 T cell receptor beta chains were all read from a single sample in a study of control samples from healthy donors and cancer patients. Using immunoSEQ multiplex PCR, the repertoire was profiled, and TCRdb retains in-frame clones only, with some absent. The sample has some 71,000 clones, 75% to 95% seen once. Source material: PBMCs. The receptors originated from a woman aged 45-59 years with colorectal cancer.

V and J are TRBV6-1 and TRBJ2-6; possible D gene TRBD2, 5 bases. V was shortened by 0 bases and J by 4 bases, with 10 bases between the two germline ends. Germline CDR1 MNHNS, CDR2 SASEGT. The CDR3 totals 16 residues. The CDR3 sequence: CASSEASGIGANVLTF. CDR3 sequence (DNA): TGTGCCAGCAGTGAAGCGTCGGGGATCGGGGCCAACGTCCTGACTTTC.

The table lists this clone with a few counts. CDR3 sequence: CASSSGQTDEQYF. CDR3 DNA: TGTGCCAGCAGCTCCGGTCAGACGGACGAGCAGTACTTC. The V call is TRBV9, the J call TRBJ2-7; no reliable D call. Germline CDR1 SGDLS, CDR2 YYNGEE. The CDR3 has 13 amino acids. The ends were cut back, 4 bases at V and 5 bases at J, with 13 bases in the middle.

This chain joins TRBV5-4 and TRBJ2-3; 7 positions agree with TRBD2. Trimming cost V 4 bases and J 0 bases; bases outside gene matches: 2. Per the germline V gene, CDR1 is SGHNT and CDR2 is YYREEE (reference sequence). This CDR3 is 14 amino acids long. The CDR3 loop reads CASSPSGSTDTQYF. CDR3 coding DNA: TGTGCCAGCAGCCCTAGCGGAAGCACAGATACGCAGTATTTT.

V and J are TRBV5-5 and TRBJ2-7, with D possibly being TRBD2 (5 bases). The CDR3 is 15 amino acids. Trimming left V 3 bases short and J 6 bases short, with 19 bases between. Germline CDR1 is SGHKS and CDR2 is YYEKEE (reference sequence). CDR3 coding DNA: TGTGCCAGCAGCTCGCTCGGGTCGGGGAGAAGCGAGCAGTACTTC. As protein: CASSSLGSGRSEQYF.

The chain is built from TRBV11-2 and TRBJ2-2, with D hard to call. Trimming shortened V by 2 bases and J by 11 bases, and 3 bases separated the two germline ends. The CDR3 is made up of 10 amino acids. The germline V gene has CDR1 SGHAT and CDR2 FQNNGV. The CDR3: CASSLSELFF. CDR3 bases: TGTGCCAGCAGCTTATCCGAGCTGTTTTTT. The variable domain in full, completed from reference TRBV11-2 and TRBJ2-2, reads EAGVAQSPRYKIIEKRQSVAFWCNPISGHATLYWYQQILGQGPKLLIQFQNNGVVDDSQLPKDRFSAERLKGVDSTLKIQPAKLEDSAVYLCASSLSELFFGEGSRLTVL.

The CDR3, as DNA: TGTGCCAGCAGCTTGGACCCACTAGGACGGATGAACACTGAAGCTTTCTTT. Encoded protein: CASSLDPLGRMNTEAFF. The chain couples TRBV7-9 to TRBJ1-1; D gene unclear. The CDR3 totals 17 residues. V lost 3 bases and J lost 0, with 17 bases in between. Germline V lookup: CDR1 SEHNR, CDR2 FQNEAQ (reference sequence).

This chain joins TRBV19 and TRBJ2-2; no clear D. Germline values: CDR1 LNHDA, CDR2 SQIVND (reference sequence). The CDR3 has 14 residues. Trimming cost V 6 bases and J 5 bases, with 13 bases left between them. The CDR3 nucleotides are TGTGCCAGTAGGGAATGGCGACGGACCGGGGAGCTGTTTTTT. This sequence encodes CASREWRRTGELFF.

The chain has TRBV28 and TRBJ2-5; 7 nucleotides agree with TRBD2. V gave up 5 bases and J gave up 0 bases; unmatched junction bases: 6. CDR3 length: 15 residues. From germline, CDR1 is MDHEN and CDR2 SYDVKM. CDR3 sequence: CASSPLGGYQETQYF. The CDR3 coding sequence is TGTGCCAGCAGTCCACTGGGGGGGTACCAAGAGACCCAGTACTTC.

In DNA form, the CDR3 reads TGTGCCAGCGGATCGACGGTCAATGAGCAGTTCTTC. Encoded protein: CASGSTVNEQFF. This sequence joins TRBV7-7 and TRBJ2-1; D gene unclear. Per the germline V gene, CDR1 is SSHAT and CDR2 is FNYEAQ (reference sequence). V lost 8 bases and J 6 bases, leaving 11 bases between the germline ends. The CDR3 loop spans 12 amino acids.

J is TRBJ1-4 and V is TRBV5-6, with no clear D. V was pared by 7 bases and J by 3 bases, with 16 bases between. Germline CDR1 SGHDT, CDR2 YYEEEE. The CDR3 extends over 15 amino acids. CDR3 residues: CASGWTLRPNEKLFF. CDR3 sequence (DNA): TGTGCCAGCGGCTGGACTTTGAGGCCTAATGAAAAACTGTTTTTT.

The chain uses TRBV19 and TRBJ2-5; 16 nucleotides match TRBD2. Germline V gene sequence: CDR1 LNHDA, CDR2 SQIVND (reference sequence). This CDR3 has 16 amino acids. With 5 bases clipped from V and 5 bases from J, the junction kept 5 bases outside the gene matches. The CDR3: CASSSGTSGRGETQYF. The CDR3 region has the DNA TGTGCCAGTAGTTCTGGGACTAGCGGGAGGGGGGAGACCCAGTACTTC.

V usage is TRBV9 and J usage is TRBJ2-1; 8 bases match TRBD2. After removal of 0 bases from V and 8 bases from J, the junction contained 10 bases not matched to a gene. CDR1 SGDLS and CDR2 YYNGEE come from the germline V gene. The CDR3 is 16 amino acids. The chain's CDR3 is CASSVDLGRAFDEQFF. CDR3 nucleotides: TGTGCCAGCAGCGTAGATCTCGGGAGGGCCTTCGATGAGCAGTTCTTC.

The chain joins TRBV11-2 to TRBJ2-3, with D unresolved. The CDR3 spans 17 residues. Germline CDR1 SGHAT, CDR2 FQNNGV. The V end lost 5 bases, the J end lost 3 bases, and 21 bases lay between the germline ends. The chain's CDR3 is CASSPVQSGLGTDTQYF. The CDR3 DNA reads as TGTGCCAGCAGCCCGGTACAGTCCGGGCTCGGAACAGATACGCAGTATTTT.

The chain is built from TRBV5-4 and TRBJ1-2; D not certain. Looked up from germline, CDR1 is SGHNT and CDR2 is YYREEE (reference sequence). The V and J ends lost 0 bases and 5 bases respectively, with 11 bases between them. The CDR3 contains 14 residues. CDR3 DNA: TGTGCCAGCAGCTTGGAGTCCCAGAGGTATGGCTACACCTTC. Residues: CASSLESQRYGYTF.

The chain joins TRBV10-3 to TRBJ2-2; 8 bases map to TRBD2. This CDR3 is 16 amino acids long. The germline CDR1 and CDR2 sequences are ENHRY and SYGVKD. Trimming took 3 bases from V and 2 from J; bases not matched to a gene: 5. CDR3 bases: TGTGCCATCAGTGAAGCGGGGGAGGTTAACACCGGGGAGCTGTTTTTT. This codes for CAISEAGEVNTGELFF.

V usage is TRBV16 and J usage is TRBJ1-2, with D uncertain. This CDR3 contains 14 residues. Per the germline V gene, CDR1 is KGHSY and CDR2 is FQNENV. Trimming pared 3 bases from V and 7 bases from J, leaving 15 bases between. DNA for the CDR3: TGTGCCAGCAGCCAGGGCCGGACCTCGTCTGGCTACACCTTC. Translating it yields CASSQGRTSSGYTF.

This chain links TRBV5-4 with TRBJ2-1; TRBD2 aligns across 7 bases. CDR1 and CDR2 from the germline V gene are SGHNT and YYREEE (reference sequence). This CDR3 contains 14 residues. J lost 9 bases, V lost 0 bases, and 6 bases had no gene match. CDR3 sequence (DNA): TGTGCCAGCAGCTTGGTTAGCGGGTCGCTTGAGCAGTTCTTC. As protein: CASSLVSGSLEQFF.

The CDR3 DNA reads as TGTGCCAGCAGTAATATGGTAAGCAGCGGGACTAGAAGCACAGATACGCAGTATTTT. This translates into CASSNMVSSGTRSTDTQYF. The rearrangement joins TRBV3-1 (or the pseudogene TRBV3-2) to TRBJ2-3; 8 bases match TRBD2. V shed 6 bases and J 0 bases; nucleotides not matched to a gene: 17. Germline loops: CDR1 LGHDT, CDR2 YNNKEL (reference sequence). The length of the CDR3 is 19 residues.

The chain employs TRBV4-1 and TRBJ1-4; no reliable D call. The germline V gene encodes CDR1 MGHRA and CDR2 YSYEKL. The CDR3 loop spans 12 amino acids. Trimming pared 0 bases from V and 8 bases from J, leaving 4 bases between. The CDR3, as DNA: TGCGCCAGCAGCCAAGATGGAGAAAAACTGTTTTTT. Amino acids: CASSQDGEKLFF.

The rearrangement uses TRBV3-1 (or the pseudogene TRBV3-2) and TRBJ1-4; D is unclear. Trimming stripped 1 base from V and 7 bases from J, with 16 bases between. Germline V gene sequence: CDR1 LGHDT, CDR2 YNNKEL (reference sequence). This CDR3 comprises 16 residues. CDR3 DNA: TGTGCCAGCAGCCAAGCTGGACGCCGAGGTTTTGAAAAACTGTTTTTT. As protein: CASSQAGRRGFEKLFF.

This rearrangement joins TRBV7-9 to TRBJ1-4; no clear D gene. V lost 1 base and J lost 0, with 6 bases in between. The length of the CDR3 is 15 residues. Germline V lookup: CDR1 SEHNR, CDR2 FQNEAQ (reference sequence). CDR3 residues: CASSLDGTTNEKLFF. CDR3 sequence (DNA): TGTGCCAGCAGCTTAGACGGAACAACTAATGAAAAACTGTTTTTT.

The chain carries TRBV9 and TRBJ1-3, with D unclear. The CDR3 spans 15 residues. The germline V gene has CDR1 SGDLS and CDR2 YYNGEE. Deletions cut 0 bases from V and 2 bases from J, with 9 bases between. The CDR3 loop reads CASSVGGETGNTIYF. DNA for the CDR3: TGTGCCAGCAGCGTAGGCGGGGAAACTGGAAACACCATATATTTT.

The V gene is TRBV9, the J gene TRBJ2-5; TRBD2 agrees at 10 bases. J was trimmed by 2 bases and V by 0 bases; bases with no gene match: 10. Germline-derived CDR1 and CDR2 are SGDLS and YYNGEE. The CDR3 spans 18 residues. CDR3 region: CASSVGASGGLGQETQYF. CDR3 nucleotides: TGTGCCAGCAGCGTAGGCGCTAGCGGGGGCCTCGGGCAAGAGACCCAGTACTTC.

The J gene is TRBJ2-7, the V gene TRBV2; no firm D call. V was trimmed by 0 bases and J by 0 bases, leaving 9 bases between them. The CDR3 totals 15 residues. Germline-derived CDR1 and CDR2 are SNHLY and FYNNEI. CDR3 loop: CASSEALARSYEQYF. In nucleotides, the CDR3 is TGTGCCAGCAGTGAAGCGCTGGCGCGCTCCTACGAGCAGTACTTC. The full variable domain, with the rest looked up from reference TRBV2 and TRBJ2-7, is EPEVTQTPSHQVTQMGQEVILRCVPISNHLYFYWYRQILGQKVEFLVSFYNNEISEKSEIFDDQFSVERPDGSNFTLKIRSTKLEDSAMYFCASSEALARSYEQYFGPGTRLTVT.

The rearrangement links TRBV6-5 to TRBJ1-2; weak D call: TRBD1 (5 bases). The ends were cut back, 8 bases at V and 8 bases at J, with 12 bases in the middle. CDR3 length equals 11 residues. The germline CDR1 and CDR2 sequences are MNHEY and SVGAGI. The CDR3 sequence is CASYGGSGYTF. The CDR3 DNA reads as TGTGCCAGCTATGGGGGATCCGGCTACACCTTC.

V usage is TRBV27 and J usage is TRBJ2-6; 7 bases map to TRBD1. The CDR3 has 18 amino acids. J was trimmed by 2 bases and V by 5 bases; bases with no gene match: 12. Germline assignment: CDR1 MNHEY and CDR2 SMNVEV (reference sequence). Here the CDR3 DNA reads TGTGCCAGCAGTCACAGGGGCAGATCCCCGGCTGGGGCCAACGTCCTGACTTTC. It codes for CASSHRGRSPAGANVLTF. The full variable domain, rest sourced from reference TRBV27 and TRBJ2-6, is EAQVTQNPRYLITVTGKKLTVTCSQNMNHEYMSWYRQDPGLGLRQIYYSMNVEVTDKGDVPEGYKVSRKEKRNFPLILESPSPNQTSLYFCASSHRGRSPAGANVLTFGAGSRLTVL.

J is TRBJ1-1 and V is TRBV3-1 (or the pseudogene TRBV3-2); D not resolved. The CDR3 spans 13 residues. The ends were cut back, 3 bases at V and 5 bases at J, with 10 bases in the middle. Germline V gene lookup returns CDR1 LGHDT and CDR2 YNNKEL (reference sequence). The CDR3 is CASSHPLGTEAFF. In nucleotides, the CDR3 is TGTGCCAGCAGCCACCCCCTTGGGACTGAAGCTTTCTTT.

This chain connects TRBV2 to TRBJ2-2, with D possibly matching TRBD2 (5 bases). Trimming took 6 bases from V and 5 from J, leaving 13 bases between them. CDR1 is SNHLY and CDR2 is FYNNEI in the germline V gene. The CDR3 covers 14 residues. The CDR3 spells CASRPTSGTGELFF. DNA for the CDR3: TGTGCCAGCAGACCAACTTCGGGAACCGGGGAGCTGTTTTTT.

The rearrangement uses TRBV18 and TRBJ2-2, with D hard to call. Germline V gives CDR1 KGHSH, CDR2 LQKENI. This CDR3 is built from 13 residues. V was trimmed by 3 bases and J by 4 bases, leaving 6 bases between them. CDR3 region: CASSPPGTGELFF. For the CDR3, the DNA is TGTGCCAGCTCACCCCCTGGCACCGGGGAGCTGTTTTTT. Filled out from reference TRBV18 and TRBJ2-2, the complete variable domain reads NAGVMQNPRHLVRRRGQEARLRCSPMKGHSHVYWYRQLPEEGLKFMVYLQKENIIDESGMPKERFSAEFPKEGPSILRIQQVVRGDSAAYFCASSPPGTGELFFGEGSRLTVL.

The chain links TRBV30 to TRBJ1-3; D is unresolved. This CDR3 has 15 residues. The V and J ends lost 0 bases and 0 bases respectively, with 9 bases between them. CDR1 GTSNPN and CDR2 SVGIG come from the germline V gene (reference sequence). DNA of the CDR3: TGTGCCTGGAGTGTAAGACCAAGCTCTGGAAACACCATATATTTT. It yields the protein CAWSVRPSSGNTIYF. The full variable domain, its missing parts supplied by reference TRBV30 and TRBJ1-3, is SQTIHQWPATLVQPVGSPLSLECTVEGTSNPNLYWYRQAAGRGLQLLFYSVGIGQISSEVPQNLSASRPQDRQFILSSKKLLLSDSGFYLCAWSVRPSSGNTIYFGEGSWLTVV.

The rearrangement uses TRBV7-9 and TRBJ2-5; a possible D gene is TRBD1 (6 bases). From germline, CDR1 is SEHNR and CDR2 FQNEAQ (reference sequence). The CDR3 extends over 14 amino acids. The V gene lost 3 bases and the J gene lost 4 bases, with 12 bases spanning the gap. The CDR3 reads CASSFSTGRETQYF. CDR3 DNA sequence: TGTGCCAGCAGCTTTTCCACAGGGCGAGAGACCCAGTACTTC.

The chain employs TRBV9 and TRBJ1-1; D uncertain. The germline V gene has CDR1 SGDLS and CDR2 YYNGEE. This CDR3 spans 13 amino acids. V dropped 0 bases and J dropped 2 bases, with 5 bases sitting between them. The CDR3 nucleotides read TGTGCCAGCAGCGTAGACCTAAACACTGAAGCTTTCTTT. Amino acids: CASSVDLNTEAFF.